This TCR beta chain was obtained from a study of CD8 T cells in Susac syndrome. Study conclusions and caveats: The authors acknowledged that the study's TCR sequencing and HLA analysis involved relatively few individuals.

This clonotype was found once. Its antigen is not known. V was cut by 3 bases and J by 0 bases, with 9 bases left in between. The CDR3 runs to 15 residues. Germline V gene sequence: CDR1 SNHLY, CDR2 FYNNEI. A quantity of about 0.5 to 1 ug RNA underwent reverse transcription using random hexamers. TCR beta CDR3 was amplified by immunoSEQ covering 54 Vbeta and 13 Jbeta. TCRdb analysed the immunoSEQ multiplex PCR reads with MiXCR anew, one entry per CDR3 protein. The data contain about 430,000 distinct CDR3 sequences, approximately 85% of them singletons. Sequencing of TCR beta was performed on blood CD8+ T cells and on blood CD4+ T cells. The authors negatively isolated CD8+ and CD4+ T cells and FACS-enriched TEMRA cells.

V gene TRBV2 combines with J gene TRBJ2-1; the D gene is possibly TRBD1 (5 bases). The receptor was derived from a human donor with multiple sclerosis. Sequencing input: CD8+ T cells from PBMCs. CDR3: CASSEVQGSYNEQFF. The CDR3 DNA reads as TGTGCCAGCAGTGAGGTGCAGGGCTCCTACAATGAGCAGTTCTTC.